This T cell receptor (beta chain) was sequenced for a study of blood T cells in healthy people across ages. A sample-barcoded 5' primer and a J-beta primer mix were used in a second PCR of about 7 to 12 cycles. TCRdb analysed the 5' RACE reads with MiXCR anew, one entry per CDR3 protein. The sample consists of around 1,600,000 distinct CDR3 sequences, about 42% of them appearing once. Regarding the study as a whole: Naive T cell percentage by flow cytometry tracked strongly with beta diversity.

Trimming pared 0 bases from V and 9 bases from J, leaving 6 bases between. CDR3 length: 13 amino acids. The germline gives CDR1 MNHEY, CDR2 SVGAGI. Comment on this clonotype: Its antigen remains unknown.

The rearrangement uses TRBV6-5 and TRBJ1-6, with D unresolved. This TCR came from a woman aged 18-35 years in good health. The material sequenced was blood. CDR3 bases: TGTGCCAGCAGTTACTCGCTGGCTTCACCCCTCCACTTT. Translating gives CASSYSLASPLHF.